This T cell receptor (beta chain) was retrieved from a study of long-term antiretroviral therapy in people with HIV. General observations from the study: When set beside controls, HIV repertoires had CDR3 length ranges that were narrower.

Comment on this clone: Its antigen is undetermined.

Every one of the donors gave at least one pre-ART PBMC sample and at least two post-ART PBMC samples. Trimming cost V 4 bases and J 5 bases; bases outside gene matches: 5. The CDR3 runs to 16 residues. CDR1 and CDR2 (germline): SEHNR, FQNEAQ (reference sequence). An immunoSEQ assay, version v3.0, was performed at survey level. The repertoire was sequenced with immunoSEQ multiplex PCR; TCRdb's copy has only in-frame clones and lacks some. This sample has more than 35,000 clones, with roughly 90% found just once. The rearrangement links TRBV7-9 to TRBJ2-1; TRBD2 aligns across 13 bases. Sequences were derived from unsorted PBMCs, sampled just before starting antiretroviral therapy. The receptor was isolated from a woman under 30 with HIV. Here the CDR3 reads CASSSGTSGANNEQFF. The CDR3 bases are TGTGCCAGCAGCTCCGGGACTAGCGGGGCCAACAATGAGCAGTTCTTC.